This T cell receptor (beta chain) was retrieved from a study of blood T cell repertoires in COVID-19. Study summary: COVID-19 samples, acute and convalescent, were from the United States, Italy and Spain. PBMCs, B-cell-depleted T cells, or T cells provided the cDNA or gDNA that made up the material.

As handled by the study authors: Amplification of reference gene primers was used by the study to estimate nucleated cell counts. Libraries were prepared by immunoSEQ multiplex PCR; TCRdb keeps only in-frame clonotypes and omits some of them. V, J and clone size are those of that table, while D and trimming were read from the DNA. There are fewer than 650,000 clones in the sample; about 89% occur only once, and roughly 8% lies in the top ten. With 2 bases removed from V and 1 base from J, the gap between germline ends came to 13 bases. The CDR3 extends over 16 amino acids. Germline V gene data show CDR1 as SGHNT and CDR2 as YENEEA.

The clonotype was recovered from a woman in her forties or fifties with COVID-19, enrolled during active disease. Sequencing was carried out using peripheral blood. The chain links TRBV11-3 to TRBJ2-3; D is perhaps TRBD2 (6 bases). This chain's CDR3 is CASSLSRAGRTDTQYF. CDR3 nucleotides: TGTGCCAGCAGCTTAAGTCGGGCGGGGCGCACAGATACGCAGTATTTT.